This TCR beta chain emerged from a study of human thymus T cells. Study-wide results and limits: Within thymic and blood repertoires, V and J gene usage appeared to be biased.

Germline assignment: CDR1 MNHEY and CDR2 SMNVEV (reference sequence). This CDR3 has 13 residues. V was clipped by 6 bases and J by 7 bases, with 15 bases between them. With respect to this clone: Its specificity is not known.

Congenital heart defects were the reason for the corrective surgery that the donors, healthy Finnish infants, were having. Only four of the eight donors provided a roughly 0.45-1 mL blood sample. All available leukocytes, rather than a set cell count, yielded the blood DNA. Using immunoSEQ multiplex PCR, the repertoire was profiled, and TCRdb retains in-frame clones only, with some absent. The profile shows more than 50,000 clones, 94% of them singletons. This chain connects TRBV27 to TRBJ2-5, with D perhaps matching TRBD2 (6 bases). The clonotype originates from a boy under three years old with a congenital heart defect but otherwise immunologically healthy. The sequenced material came from blood. Written as DNA, the CDR3 is TGTGCCAGCAGAGGAGGAGGGTACGGGACCCAGTACTTC. This gives the protein CASRGGGYGTQYF.